This TCR beta chain came from a study of patients and donors after allogeneic stem cell transplantation (TCRdb year 2020). Libraries came from RT-PCR. Reads for this sample came from a NextSeq 550. The public reads were reanalyzed by TCRdb: fastp trimming at Q25, MiXCR alignment, in-frame beta chains only. Each entry merges the rows of one CDR3 protein and shows their most common DNA and genes. The sample contains about 24,000 distinct CDR3 sequences, roughly 43% of them found a single time. The top ten hold roughly 79% of the sample. There are 14 amino acids in the CDR3, from cysteine to phenylalanine inclusive. Of the read, only the CDR3 DNA is kept; its 42 bases are in frame from base 1. V is clipped by 4 bases and J by 2 bases, and the sequence between their germline boundaries is 11 bases long. CDR1 and CDR2 were assigned from the germline V gene (reference sequence) as MNHEY and SMNVEV. This clonotype showed up just a few times. Its target antigen remains unknown. There are no base qualities to consult, and no much larger clone falls within one base.

The sequenced sample consisted of blood, either unsorted or a sorted T cell fraction (not recorded which). The chain is assembled from TRBV27 and TRBJ2-5, with an unclear D gene assignment. This clonotype was obtained from a human donor who was either an allogeneic HSCT recipient or a stem cell or donor lymphocyte infusion donor (not recorded which). It is not recorded whose cells these are; they may come from a transplant donor. The nucleotides read TGTGCCAGCAGTTCCTTCACCCGACAAGAGACCCAGTACTTC. Translated, it reads CASSSFTRQETQYF.